One sample yielded the 27 T cell receptor beta chains listed below, sequenced in a study of blood T cell repertoires in COVID-19 (dated by TCRdb to 2020 to 2022). Library creation used the immunoSEQ multiplex PCR assay. The table comes from immuneACCESS by way of TCRdb, which keeps in-frame sequences with V and J called. Part of the clones is missing from these tables; in studies checked, under half for an unresolved V gene and the rest for unknown reasons. The sample contains roughly 120,000 clones, 75% to 80% of them found a single time. Together, the top ten hold more than 15% of the sample. The sample comprised peripheral blood. These receptors originate from a woman of 80 years or more with active or convalescent COVID-19.

This clone was seen more than once but under ten times. V gene TRBV3-1 (or the pseudogene TRBV3-2) combines with J gene TRBJ1-6; D remains ambiguous. Germline V gene lookup returns CDR1 LGHDT and CDR2 YNNKEL (reference sequence). The CDR3 has 15 residues. V was clipped by 10 bases and J by 0 bases, with 13 bases between them. The CDR3 loop reads CATGRGSSYNSPLHF. The CDR3 DNA reads TGTGCCACCGGACGGGGAAGCTCCTATAATTCACCCCTCCACTTT.

J is TRBJ2-1 and V is TRBV28; weak D call: TRBD2 (6 bases). The CDR3 contains 14 residues. Germline loops: CDR1 MDHEN, CDR2 SYDVKM. V lost 2 bases and J 3 bases, leaving 8 bases between the germline ends. The CDR3 region has the DNA TGTGCCAGCAGTTTAGCGGGATACTACAATGAGCAGTTCTTC. It encodes CASSLAGYYNEQFF.

J is TRBJ2-5 and V is TRBV5-1; D possibly corresponds to TRBD2 (5 bases). Deletions cut 4 bases from V and 2 bases from J, with 15 bases between. Germline V gene sequence: CDR1 SGHRS, CDR2 YFSETQ. CDR3 length equals 15 residues. The CDR3 reads CASSPQVGEQETQYF. The CDR3 bases are TGCGCCAGCAGCCCCCAAGTCGGGGAACAAGAGACCCAGTACTTC.

This clone was detected only a few times. The V gene is TRBV4-2, the J gene TRBJ2-3, with 15 positions matching TRBD2. Unmatched junction bases numbered 5, after V lost 3 bases and J lost 4 bases. Germline CDR1 LGHNA, CDR2 YNFKEQ. The CDR3 runs 17 residues. This chain's CDR3 is CASSQTGTSGGSDTQYF. The CDR3 nucleotides are TGTGCCAGCAGCCAGACCGGGACTAGCGGGGGGTCAGATACGCAGTATTTT.

V and J are TRBV29-1 and TRBJ2-5; D may be TRBD1 (5 bases). Deletions cut 0 bases from V and 9 bases from J, with 17 bases between. The V gene's germline CDR1 is SQVTM and CDR2 ANQGSEA. This CDR3 spans 14 amino acids. The CDR3 reads CSVEDTRALLAQYF. As DNA, the CDR3 is TGCAGCGTTGAAGATACCAGGGCCCTCTTGGCCCAGTACTTC.

This chain joins TRBV5-1 and TRBJ1-4; D remains unclear. The CDR3 runs to 16 residues. Germline V gene lookup returns CDR1 SGHRS and CDR2 YFSETQ. With 0 bases removed from V and 0 bases from J, the gap between germline ends came to 9 bases. CDR3 protein: CASSLERSATNEKLFF. CDR3 coding DNA: TGCGCCAGCAGCTTGGAAAGGAGCGCAACTAATGAAAAACTGTTTTTT.

The chain's CDR3 is CASSKYYSTDTQYF. Here the CDR3 DNA reads TGTGCCAGCAGCAAATATTATAGCACAGATACGCAGTATTTT. The chain is built from TRBV7-9 and TRBJ2-3; no definite D call. The V and J ends lost 5 bases and 0 bases respectively, with 9 bases between them. Germline V gene sequence: CDR1 SEHNR, CDR2 FQNEAQ (reference sequence). This CDR3 region has 14 residues. The variable domain in full, with the rest retrieved from reference TRBV7-9 and TRBJ2-3, is DTGVSQNPRHKITKRGQNVTFRCDPISEHNRLYWYRQTLGQGPEFLTYFQNEAQLEKSRLLSDRFSAERPKGSFSTLEIQRTEQGDSAMYLCASSKYYSTDTQYFGPGTRLTVL.

J is TRBJ2-7 and V is TRBV29-1; 8 nucleotides line up with TRBD2. There are 15 residues in the CDR3. The germline V gene encodes CDR1 SQVTM and CDR2 ANQGSEA. V shed 6 bases and J 4 bases; nucleotides not matched to a gene: 14. CDR3 bases: TGCAGCGTGCGAGAAACGGGACTAGTTGGGTACGAGCAGTACTTC. Its protein is CSVRETGLVGYEQYF.

The rearrangement uses TRBV27 and TRBJ2-1; TRBD2 agrees at 13 bases. Looked up from germline, CDR1 is MNHEY and CDR2 is SMNVEV (reference sequence). With 10 bases clipped from V and 7 bases from J, the junction kept 19 bases outside the gene matches. This CDR3 is 18 amino acids long. CDR3 nucleotides: TGTGCCACATTTGGGGGTCCTAGGACTAGCGGGAGTTGGAATGAGCAGTTCTTC. Encoded protein: CATFGGPRTSGSWNEQFF.

The V call is TRBV6-4, the J call TRBJ1-1; 9 bases match TRBD1. The junction had 5 bases not matched to a gene; V was cut back by 4 bases and J by 11 bases. The CDR3 has 12 amino acids. The germline gives CDR1 MRHNA, CDR2 SNTAGT. CDR3: CASSGGQGPAFF. DNA of the CDR3: TGTGCCAGCAGTGGGGGACAGGGCCCGGCTTTCTTT.

This clone has a handful of counts. CDR3 nucleotide sequence: TGTGCCAGCAGCCCGGTTCTAGCGGGAGGCAACTACAATGAGCAGTTCTTC. It translates to CASSPVLAGGNYNEQFF. The chain recombines TRBV4-2 with TRBJ2-1; 11 bases are a match to TRBD2. Unmatched junction bases numbered 8, after V lost 4 bases and J lost 3 bases. In germline, CDR1 is LGHNA, CDR2 YNFKEQ. This CDR3 is built from 17 residues.

V usage is TRBV5-5 and J usage is TRBJ1-1; D is uncertain. The germline V and J ends were trimmed by 0 bases and 1 base, with 10 bases remaining between them. The CDR3 consists of 15 residues. Germline values: CDR1 SGHKS, CDR2 YYEKEE (reference sequence). In nucleotides, the CDR3 is TGTGCCAGCAGCTTGGAGGCAGGTAGGAACACTGAAGCTTTCTTT. It yields the protein CASSLEAGRNTEAFF.

This sequence joins TRBV21-1 and TRBJ2-7; the D call in the table, TRBD2, was not verified against the DNA. TRBV21-1 is an annotated pseudogene. The CDR3 loop spans 16 amino acids. The CDR3 region is CASSPKEVAVSYEQYF. CDR3 nucleotides: TGTGCCAGCAGCCCCAAAGAGGTAGCGGTATCCTACGAGCAGTACTTC.

Comments on this clone: An end of the junction does not agree with germline; a read error may underlie this. This chain links TRBV2 with TRBJ2-7; 8 positions match TRBD2. CDR1 is SNHLY and CDR2 is FYNNEI in the germline V gene. The length of the CDR3 is 16 residues. The CDR3 DNA reads TGTGCCAGCAGTGAAGCAGGGGGACTAGTTGTCTACGGGCAGTACTTC. This encodes CASSEAGGLVVYGQYF.

This chain connects TRBV9 to TRBJ2-3, with 9 nucleotides matching TRBD2. The germline V gene has CDR1 SGDLS and CDR2 YYNGEE. After removal of 4 bases from V and 5 bases from J, the junction contained 8 bases not matched to a gene. The CDR3 length is 15 residues. The chain's CDR3 is CASSFGLARGDTQYF. As DNA, the CDR3 is TGTGCCAGCAGCTTCGGACTAGCGCGAGGAGATACGCAGTATTTT.

This chain uses TRBV2 with TRBJ2-5; 11 nucleotides match TRBD2. The V gene end was trimmed by 7 bases and the J gene end by 0 bases; junction bases not matched to a gene: 4. The CDR3 consists of 15 residues. Germline V gene lookup returns CDR1 SNHLY and CDR2 FYNNEI. The DNA of the CDR3 is TGTGCCAGCACGACTAGCGGGAATAACCAAGAGACCCAGTACTTC. Its protein product is CASTTSGNNQETQYF. Full variable domain (remainder filled in from reference TRBV2 and TRBJ2-5): EPEVTQTPSHQVTQMGQEVILRCVPISNHLYFYWYRQILGQKVEFLVSFYNNEISEKSEIFDDQFSVERPDGSNFTLKIRSTKLEDSAMYFCASTTSGNNQETQYFGPGTRLLVL.

This chain uses TRBV27 with TRBJ2-3; 7 bases match TRBD1. The V segment lost 4 bases and the J segment 0 bases; nucleotides outside the gene matches: 7. Germline CDR1 is MNHEY and CDR2 is SMNVEV (reference sequence). The CDR3 covers 16 residues. CDR3 nucleotide sequence: TGTGCCAGCAGTTCCGGACAGGCATTGAGCACAGATACGCAGTATTTT. Its protein product is CASSSGQALSTDTQYF.

The V and J genes are TRBV18 and TRBJ2-1; the match to TRBD1 covers 7 bases. CDR3 size: 15 residues. The V and J ends lost 3 bases and 2 bases, in that order; junction bases with no gene match: 4. Looked up from germline, CDR1 is KGHSH and CDR2 is LQKENI. The CDR3 DNA follows: TGTGCCAGCTCACCGGGACAGATCACCTACAATGAGCAGTTCTTC. This sequence encodes CASSPGQITYNEQFF.

V is TRBV7-2 and J is TRBJ2-3, with 12 bases fitting TRBD2. Germline values: CDR1 SGHTA, CDR2 FQGNSA. V shed 1 base and J 3 bases; nucleotides not matched to a gene: 8. CDR3 length equals 18 residues. In nucleotides, the CDR3 is TGTGCCAGCAGCTTAGTCCCACCGACTAGCGGGAGAACAGATACGCAGTATTTT. This encodes CASSLVPPTSGRTDTQYF.

This clone was counted a few times. The rearrangement uses TRBV14 and TRBJ1-1, with unresolved D. Per the germline V gene, CDR1 is SGHDN and CDR2 is FVKESK. This CDR3 has 13 amino acids. V lost 0 bases, J lost 1 base, and 3 bases lay in between. CDR3 in amino acids: CASSQDRNTEAFF. CDR3 in DNA: TGTGCCAGCAGCCAAGACAGGAACACTGAAGCTTTCTTT.

In this sample, this clone turned up a few times. The chain combines TRBV11-2 with TRBJ2-3, with TRBD2 matching over 12 bases. CDR3 length: 18 residues. V gave up 2 bases and J gave up 2 bases; unmatched junction bases: 8. Per germline, CDR1 SGHAT and CDR2 FQNNGV. The CDR3 DNA reads as TGTGCCAGCAGCTTACGGGCTAGCGGGAGGGCCTTCACAGATACGCAGTATTTT. Translation: CASSLRASGRAFTDTQYF.

V usage is TRBV28 and J usage is TRBJ1-2; 8 bases agree with TRBD1. V lost 4 bases to trimming and J lost 4 bases; unmatched junction nucleotides: 8. The length of the CDR3 is 15 residues. CDR1 MDHEN and CDR2 SYDVKM come from the germline V gene. The CDR3, as DNA: TGTGCCAGCAGTTCGGCAGGGGGCCGAAGCTATGGCTACACCTTC. It yields the protein CASSSAGGRSYGYTF.

V usage is TRBV7-2 and J usage is TRBJ2-3; weak D call: TRBD2 (5 bases). This CDR3 has 16 residues. V shed 5 bases and J shed 5 bases, with 20 bases lying between them. Germline V gene data show CDR1 as SGHTA and CDR2 as FQGNSA. DNA for the CDR3: TGTGCCAGCAGCCTCGCCGGATTAGCGAGTGGAGATACGCAGTATTTT. Protein: CASSLAGLASGDTQYF.

CDR3 DNA sequence: TGTGCCAGCAGTTACTCGCGGCAGAACACTGAAGCTTTCTTT. This translates into CASSYSRQNTEAFF. This chain links TRBV6-5 with TRBJ1-1; D gene uncertain. CDR3 size: 14 residues. CDR1 and CDR2 from the germline V gene are MNHEY and SVGAGI. Between the trimmed V and J ends, which lost 0 bases and 1 base, there was a span of 6 bases.

The chain has TRBV20-1 and TRBJ1-6; D possibly corresponds to TRBD1 (5 bases). CDR3 length: 16 residues. Trimming cost V 3 bases and J 8 bases, with 20 bases left between them. Germline assignment: CDR1 DFQATT and CDR2 SNEGSKA (reference sequence). CDR3 bases: TGCAGTGCTAGTCGGGCAGGGACTTCAGTCGATTCACCCCTCCACTTT. Translation: CSASRAGTSVDSPLHF.

This chain uses TRBV6-2 or TRBV6-3 with TRBJ2-1, with 8 bases fitting TRBD2. The junction had 9 bases not matched to a gene; V was cut back by 4 bases and J by 1 base. The CDR3 has 17 amino acids. The germline gives CDR1 MNHEY, CDR2 SVGEGT. DNA for the CDR3: TGTGCCAGCAGTTCCCCCCTTGGCGGGAGGTCCTACAATGAGCAGTTCTTC. This gives the protein CASSSPLGGRSYNEQFF.

This clone was detected once. V is TRBV2 and J is TRBJ1-2; 7 bases are shared with TRBD1. The germline V gene encodes CDR1 SNHLY and CDR2 FYNNEI. The CDR3 loop spans 14 amino acids. The V gene end was trimmed by 5 bases and the J gene end by 5 bases; junction bases not matched to a gene: 8. DNA for the CDR3: TGTGCCAGCAGTAACAGGGGACGGGGGTATGGCTACACCTTC. This translates into CASSNRGRGYGYTF.